This T cell receptor (beta chain) derives from a study of T-cell reconstitution after alpha-beta-depleted transplantation in children. Study-level results: Newly produced T cells mostly provided counts and TCRbeta diversity after one year, as hyperexpanded clones declined.

In its sample, this clonotype was seen many times. The antigen remains undetermined. CDR1 SNHLY and CDR2 FYNNEI come from the germline V gene. V was clipped by 7 bases and J by 4 bases, with 22 bases between them. This CDR3 contains 16 residues. Unique molecular identifiers tagged the TCRbeta library. TCRdb processed the PCR reads anew with MiXCR; each CDR3 protein has one entry. The sample lists a few hundred thousand distinct CDR3 sequences; roughly 25% were seen once. The receptor comes from a girl under 10 years old with Fanconi anemia, due to receive a stem cell transplant. V usage is TRBV2 and J usage is TRBJ2-5, with TRBD2 as a possible D gene (7 bases). The starting material was PBMCs, obtained before TCRalphabeta/CD19-depleted stem cell transplant. The DNA of the CDR3 is TGTGCCAGCATCTCCCACGGACTAGAAGGGGGAGAGACCCAGTACTTC. Amino acids: CASISHGLEGGETQYF.